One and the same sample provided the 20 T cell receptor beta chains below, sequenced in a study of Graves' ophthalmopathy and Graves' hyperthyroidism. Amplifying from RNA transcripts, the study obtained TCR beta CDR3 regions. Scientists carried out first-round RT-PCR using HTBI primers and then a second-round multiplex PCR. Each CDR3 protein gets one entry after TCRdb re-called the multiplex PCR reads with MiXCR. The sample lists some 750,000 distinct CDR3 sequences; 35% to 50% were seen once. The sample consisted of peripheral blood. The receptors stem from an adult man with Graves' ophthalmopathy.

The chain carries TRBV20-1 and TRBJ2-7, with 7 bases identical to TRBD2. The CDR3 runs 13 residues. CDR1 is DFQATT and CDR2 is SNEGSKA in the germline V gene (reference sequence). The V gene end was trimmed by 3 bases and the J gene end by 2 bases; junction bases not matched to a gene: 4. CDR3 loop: CSARAGVTYEQYF. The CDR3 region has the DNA TGCAGTGCTAGGGCGGGGGTGACCTACGAGCAGTACTTC.

This CDR3 reads CASSVRSLGRGRLEKLFF. The CDR3, as DNA: TGTGCCAGCAGTGTTCGGTCCCTCGGGAGGGGGCGCCTCGAAAAACTGTTTTTT. The chain has TRBV2 and TRBJ1-4; TRBD1 agrees at 7 bases. Germline-derived CDR1 and CDR2 are SNHLY and FYNNEI. The CDR3 runs to 18 residues. Trimming cost V 4 bases and J 8 bases; bases outside gene matches: 19.

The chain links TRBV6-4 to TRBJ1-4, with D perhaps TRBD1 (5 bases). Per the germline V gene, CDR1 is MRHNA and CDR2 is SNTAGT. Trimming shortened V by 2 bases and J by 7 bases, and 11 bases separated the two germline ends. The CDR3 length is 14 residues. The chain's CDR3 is CASSDSMGGEKLFF. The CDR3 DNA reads TGTGCCAGCAGTGACAGCATGGGGGGTGAAAAACTGTTTTTT.

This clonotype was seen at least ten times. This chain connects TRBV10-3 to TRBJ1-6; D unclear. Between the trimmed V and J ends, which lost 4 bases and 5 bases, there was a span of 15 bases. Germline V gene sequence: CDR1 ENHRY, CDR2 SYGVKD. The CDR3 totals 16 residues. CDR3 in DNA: TGTGCCATCAGTGTACGACCTCGGGAAAATAATTCACCCCTCCACTTT. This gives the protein CAISVRPRENNSPLHF.

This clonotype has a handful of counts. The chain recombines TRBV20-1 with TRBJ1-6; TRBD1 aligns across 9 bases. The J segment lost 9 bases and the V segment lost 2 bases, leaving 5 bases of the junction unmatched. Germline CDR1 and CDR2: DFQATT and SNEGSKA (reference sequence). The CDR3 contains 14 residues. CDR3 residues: CSARIQGASSPLHF. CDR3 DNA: TGCAGTGCTAGAATACAGGGGGCGAGTTCACCCCTCCACTTT.

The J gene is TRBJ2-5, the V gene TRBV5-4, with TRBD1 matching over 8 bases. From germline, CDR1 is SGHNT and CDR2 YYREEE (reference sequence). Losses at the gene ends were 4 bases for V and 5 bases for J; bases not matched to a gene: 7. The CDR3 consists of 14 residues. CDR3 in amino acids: CASSRRTGSETQYF. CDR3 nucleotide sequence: TGTGCCAGCAGCAGACGGACAGGGTCGGAGACCCAGTACTTC.

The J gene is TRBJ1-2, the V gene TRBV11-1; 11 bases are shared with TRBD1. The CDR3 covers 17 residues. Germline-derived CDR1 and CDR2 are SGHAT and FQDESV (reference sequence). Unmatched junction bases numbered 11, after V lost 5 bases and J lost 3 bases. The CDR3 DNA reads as TGTGCCAGCAGCCTGGGACAGGGGGGCTCGGGAGACTATGGCTACACCTTC. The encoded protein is CASSLGQGGSGDYGYTF. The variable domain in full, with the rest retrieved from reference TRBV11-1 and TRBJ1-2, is EAEVAQSPRYKITEKSQAVAFWCDPISGHATLYWYRQILGQGPELLVQFQDESVVDDSQLPKDRFSAERLKGVDSTLKIQPAELGDSAMYLCASSLGQGGSGDYGYTFGSGTRLTVV.

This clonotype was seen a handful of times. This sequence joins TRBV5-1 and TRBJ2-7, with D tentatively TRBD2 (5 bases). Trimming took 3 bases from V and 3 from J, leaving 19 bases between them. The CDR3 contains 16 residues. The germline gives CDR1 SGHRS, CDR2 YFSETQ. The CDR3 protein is CASSSRRAPAIYEQYF. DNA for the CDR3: TGCGCCAGCAGCTCGCGGCGGGCCCCGGCCATCTACGAGCAGTACTTC.

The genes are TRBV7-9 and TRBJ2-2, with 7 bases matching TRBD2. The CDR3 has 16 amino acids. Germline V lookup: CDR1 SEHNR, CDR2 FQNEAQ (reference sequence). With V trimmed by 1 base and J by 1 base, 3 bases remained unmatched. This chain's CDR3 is CASSLDGGMNTGELFF. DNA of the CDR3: TGTGCCAGCAGCTTAGACGGGGGGATGAACACCGGGGAGCTGTTTTTT. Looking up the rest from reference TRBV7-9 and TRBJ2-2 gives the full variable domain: DTGVSQNPRHKITKRGQNVTFRCDPISEHNRLYWYRQTLGQGPEFLTYFQNEAQLEKSRLLSDRFSAERPKGSFSTLEIQRTEQGDSAMYLCASSLDGGMNTGELFFGEGSRLTVL.

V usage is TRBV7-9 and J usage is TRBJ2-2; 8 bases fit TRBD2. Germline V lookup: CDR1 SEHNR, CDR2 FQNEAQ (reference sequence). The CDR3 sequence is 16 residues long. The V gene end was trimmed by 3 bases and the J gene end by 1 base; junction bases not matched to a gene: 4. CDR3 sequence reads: CASSFAGGLNTGELFF. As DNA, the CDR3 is TGTGCCAGCAGCTTCGCGGGGGGATTGAACACCGGGGAGCTGTTTTTT.

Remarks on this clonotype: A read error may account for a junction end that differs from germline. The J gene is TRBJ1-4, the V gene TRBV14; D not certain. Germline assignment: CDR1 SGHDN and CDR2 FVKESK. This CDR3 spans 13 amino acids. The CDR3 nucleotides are TGTGCCAGCAGCCAGATGTTAGGTGAAAAACTGGTTTTT. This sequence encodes CASSQMLGEKLVF. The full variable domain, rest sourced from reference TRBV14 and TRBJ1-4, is EAGVTQFPSHSVIEKGQTVTLRCDPISGHDNLYWYRRVMGKEIKFLLHFVKESKQDESGMPNNRFLAERTGGTYSTLKVQPAELEDSGVYFCASSQMLGEKLVFGSGTQLSVL.

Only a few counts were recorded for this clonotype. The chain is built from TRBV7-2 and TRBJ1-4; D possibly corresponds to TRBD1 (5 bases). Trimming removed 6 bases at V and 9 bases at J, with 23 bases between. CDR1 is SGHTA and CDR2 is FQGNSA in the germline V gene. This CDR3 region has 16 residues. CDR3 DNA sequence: TGTGCCAGCAGGGTGTTATGGGGGGGTATTTGGAAAAAACTGTTTTTT. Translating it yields CASRVLWGGIWKKLFF.

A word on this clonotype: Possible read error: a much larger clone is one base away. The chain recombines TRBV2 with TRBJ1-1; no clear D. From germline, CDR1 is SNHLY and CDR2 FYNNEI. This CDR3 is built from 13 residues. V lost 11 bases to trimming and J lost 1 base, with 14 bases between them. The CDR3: CAGTSTGNTEAFF. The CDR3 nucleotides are TGTGCCGGCACCTCCACCGGGAACACTGAAGCTTTCTTT.

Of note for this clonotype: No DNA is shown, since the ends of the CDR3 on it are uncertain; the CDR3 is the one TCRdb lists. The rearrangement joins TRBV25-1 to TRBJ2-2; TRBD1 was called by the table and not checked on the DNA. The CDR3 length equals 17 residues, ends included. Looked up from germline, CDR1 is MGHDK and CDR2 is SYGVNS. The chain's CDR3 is CACSARRLAANTGELFF.

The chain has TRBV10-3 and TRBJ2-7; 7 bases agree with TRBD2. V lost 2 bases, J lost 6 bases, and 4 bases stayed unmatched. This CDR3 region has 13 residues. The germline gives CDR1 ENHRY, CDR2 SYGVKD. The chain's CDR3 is CAISEGGGFEQYF. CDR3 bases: TGTGCCATCAGTGAGGGGGGGGGATTCGAGCAGTACTTC.

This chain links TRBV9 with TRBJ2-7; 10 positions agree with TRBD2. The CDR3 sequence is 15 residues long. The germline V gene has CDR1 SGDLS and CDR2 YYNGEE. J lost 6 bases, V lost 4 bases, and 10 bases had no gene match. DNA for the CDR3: TGTGCCAGCAGCCCCTATAGCGGGGGGTCGAGCGAGCAGTACTTC. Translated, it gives CASSPYSGGSSEQYF.

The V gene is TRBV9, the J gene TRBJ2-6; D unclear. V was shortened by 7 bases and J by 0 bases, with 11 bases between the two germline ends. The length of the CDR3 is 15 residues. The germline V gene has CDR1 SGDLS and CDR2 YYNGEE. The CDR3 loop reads CASDRGDSGANVLTF. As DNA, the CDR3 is TGTGCCAGCGATCGTGGGGACTCTGGGGCCAACGTCCTGACTTTC.

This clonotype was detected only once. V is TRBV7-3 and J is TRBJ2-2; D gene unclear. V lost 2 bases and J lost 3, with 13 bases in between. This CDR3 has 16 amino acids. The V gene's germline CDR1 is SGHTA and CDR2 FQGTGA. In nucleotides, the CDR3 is TGTGCCAGCAGCTTACTCCCGGGTCCGTACACCGGGGAGCTGTTTTTT. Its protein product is CASSLLPGPYTGELFF.

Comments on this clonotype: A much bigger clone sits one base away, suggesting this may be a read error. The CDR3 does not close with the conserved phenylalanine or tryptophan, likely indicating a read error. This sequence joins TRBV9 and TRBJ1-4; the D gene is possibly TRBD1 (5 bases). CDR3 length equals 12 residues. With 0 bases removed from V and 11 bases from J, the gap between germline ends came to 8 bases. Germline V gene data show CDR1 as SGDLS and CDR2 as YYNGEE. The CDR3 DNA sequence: TGTGCCAGCAGCGTAGGAGAGGGGAAACTGTTTCTT. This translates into CASSVGEGKLFL.

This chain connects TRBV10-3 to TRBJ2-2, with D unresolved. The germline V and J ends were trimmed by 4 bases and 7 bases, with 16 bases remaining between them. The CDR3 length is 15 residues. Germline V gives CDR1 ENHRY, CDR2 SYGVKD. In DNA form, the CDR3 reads TGTGCCATCAGTGTTCGTCACGGAGCCGGCGGGGAGCTGTTTTTT. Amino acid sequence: CAISVRHGAGGELFF.